This T cell receptor (beta chain) was obtained from a study of response to subunit inactivated influenza vaccine. This CDR3 has 14 residues. Trimming pared 7 bases from V and 0 bases from J, leaving 11 bases between. This clonotype was counted between two and nine times. Its specificity is not known. General observations from the study: Few new T cells, the authors suggested, are recruited by each seasonal influenza vaccination.

One entry per CDR3 protein, called by TCRdb with MiXCR from the RT-PCR reads. This sample has about 530,000 distinct CDR3 sequences, with 12% found just once. This clonotype was sampled from a middle-aged man who received an inactivated influenza vaccine. Source: PBMCs from blood, taken on the day of vaccination. The chain is built from TRBV12-3 or TRBV12-4 and TRBJ2-3; weak D call: TRBD2 (6 bases). CDR3 loop: CASTVGGSTDTQYF. The CDR3, as DNA: TGTGCCAGCACCGTCGGGGGTAGCACAGATACGCAGTATTTT.